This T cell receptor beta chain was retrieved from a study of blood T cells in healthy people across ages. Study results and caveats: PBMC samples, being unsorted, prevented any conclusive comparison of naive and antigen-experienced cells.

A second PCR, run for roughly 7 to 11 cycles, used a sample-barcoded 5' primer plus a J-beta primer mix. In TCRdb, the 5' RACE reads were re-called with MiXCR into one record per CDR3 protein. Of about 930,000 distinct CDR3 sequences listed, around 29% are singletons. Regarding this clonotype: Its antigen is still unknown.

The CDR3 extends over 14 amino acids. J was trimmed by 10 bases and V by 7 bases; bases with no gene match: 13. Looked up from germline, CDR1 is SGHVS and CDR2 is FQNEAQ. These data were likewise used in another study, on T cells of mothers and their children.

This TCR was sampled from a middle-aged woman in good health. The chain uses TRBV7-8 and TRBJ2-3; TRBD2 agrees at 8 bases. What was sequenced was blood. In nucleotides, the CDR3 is TGTGCCAGCACACGAGCGGGGGCCCCACAGGCGCAGTATTTT. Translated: CASTRAGAPQAQYF.